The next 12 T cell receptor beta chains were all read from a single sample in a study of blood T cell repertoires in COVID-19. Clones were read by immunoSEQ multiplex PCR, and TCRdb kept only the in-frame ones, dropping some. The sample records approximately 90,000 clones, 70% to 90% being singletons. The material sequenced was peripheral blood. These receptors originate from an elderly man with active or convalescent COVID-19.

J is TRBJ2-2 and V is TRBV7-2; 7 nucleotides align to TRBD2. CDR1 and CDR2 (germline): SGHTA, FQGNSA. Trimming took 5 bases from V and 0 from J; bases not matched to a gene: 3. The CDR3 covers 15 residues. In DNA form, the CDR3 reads TGTGCCAGCAGCGTCCTAGCGGCGAACACCGGGGAGCTGTTTTTT. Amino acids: CASSVLAANTGELFF.

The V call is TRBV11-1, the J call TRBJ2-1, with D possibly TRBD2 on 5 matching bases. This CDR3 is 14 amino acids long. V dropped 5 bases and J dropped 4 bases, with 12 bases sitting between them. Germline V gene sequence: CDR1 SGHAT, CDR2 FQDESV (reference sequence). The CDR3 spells CASSTRLFYNEQFF. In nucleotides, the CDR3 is TGTGCCAGCAGCACTAGGCTCTTTTACAATGAGCAGTTCTTC.

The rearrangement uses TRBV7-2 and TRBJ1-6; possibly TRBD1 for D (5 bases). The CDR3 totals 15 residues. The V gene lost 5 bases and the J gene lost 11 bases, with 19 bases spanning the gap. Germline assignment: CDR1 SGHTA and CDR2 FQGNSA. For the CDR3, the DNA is TGTGCCAGCAGCCAGGGCTCTCTAGGTGGTCCACCCCTCCACTTT. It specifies CASSQGSLGGPPLHF. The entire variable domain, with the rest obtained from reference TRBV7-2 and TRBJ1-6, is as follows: GAGVSQSPSNKVTEKGKDVELRCDPISGHTALYWYRQSLGQGLEFLIYFQGNSAPDKSGLPSDRFSAERTGGSVSTLTIQRTQQEDSAVYLCASSQGSLGGPPLHFGNGTRLTVT.

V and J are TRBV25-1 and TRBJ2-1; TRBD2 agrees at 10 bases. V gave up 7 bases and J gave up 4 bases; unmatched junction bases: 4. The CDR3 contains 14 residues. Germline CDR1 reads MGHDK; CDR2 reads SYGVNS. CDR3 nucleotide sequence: TGTGCCAGCACCCATAGCGGGAGGTACAATGAGCAGTTCTTC. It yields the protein CASTHSGRYNEQFF.

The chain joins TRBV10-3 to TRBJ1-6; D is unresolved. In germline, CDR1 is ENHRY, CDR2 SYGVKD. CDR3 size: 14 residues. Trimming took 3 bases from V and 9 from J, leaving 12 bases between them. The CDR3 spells CAISEPLPGSPLHF. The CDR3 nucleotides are TGTGCCATCAGTGAACCCCTACCGGGTTCACCCCTCCACTTT.

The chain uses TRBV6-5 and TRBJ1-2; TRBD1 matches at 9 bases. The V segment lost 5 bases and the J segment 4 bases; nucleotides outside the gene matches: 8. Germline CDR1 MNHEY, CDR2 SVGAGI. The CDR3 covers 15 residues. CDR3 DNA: TGTGCCAGCAGTCCAGGGACAGGGAACTCCTATGGCTACACCTTC. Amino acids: CASSPGTGNSYGYTF.

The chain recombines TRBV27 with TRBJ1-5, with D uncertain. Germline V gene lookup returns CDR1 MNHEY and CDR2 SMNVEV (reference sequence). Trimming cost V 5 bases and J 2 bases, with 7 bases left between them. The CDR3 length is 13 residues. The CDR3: CASSPGGNQPQHF. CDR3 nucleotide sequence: TGTGCCAGCAGTCCGGGAGGCAATCAGCCCCAGCATTTT.

The CDR3 reads CASSRRVSEQFF. The CDR3 DNA reads TGTGCCAGTAGTCGCCGGGTTAGTGAGCAGTTCTTC. The rearrangement uses TRBV19 and TRBJ2-1; D gene unclear. There are 12 residues in the CDR3. The V and J ends lost 5 bases and 9 bases respectively, with 11 bases between them. Germline-derived CDR1 and CDR2 are LNHDA and SQIVND (reference sequence).

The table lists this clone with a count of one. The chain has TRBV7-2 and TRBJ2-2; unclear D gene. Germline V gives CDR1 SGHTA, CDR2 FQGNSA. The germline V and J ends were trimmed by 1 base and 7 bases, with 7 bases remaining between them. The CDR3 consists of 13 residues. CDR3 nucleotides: TGTGCCAGCAGCTTAGGAACTCTCGGGGAGCTGTTTTTT. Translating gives CASSLGTLGELFF.

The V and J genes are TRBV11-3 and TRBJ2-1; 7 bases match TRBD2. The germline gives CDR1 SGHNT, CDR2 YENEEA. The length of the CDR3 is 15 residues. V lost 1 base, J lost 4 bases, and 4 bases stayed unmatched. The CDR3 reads CASSLASGPYNEQFF. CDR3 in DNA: TGTGCCAGCAGCTTAGCTAGCGGTCCATACAATGAGCAGTTCTTC.

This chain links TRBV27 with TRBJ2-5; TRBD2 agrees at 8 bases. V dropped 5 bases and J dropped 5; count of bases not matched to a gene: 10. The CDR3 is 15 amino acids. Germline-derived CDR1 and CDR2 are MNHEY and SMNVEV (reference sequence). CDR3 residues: CASSPRGLERETQYF. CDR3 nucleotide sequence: TGTGCCAGCAGTCCTCGGGGACTAGAGAGGGAGACCCAGTACTTC.

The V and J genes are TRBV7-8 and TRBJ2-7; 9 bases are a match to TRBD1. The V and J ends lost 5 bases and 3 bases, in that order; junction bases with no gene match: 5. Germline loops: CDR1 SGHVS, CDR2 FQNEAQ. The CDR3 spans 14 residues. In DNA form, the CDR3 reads TGTGCCAGCAGCCCTGTGGGACAGGGCTACGAGCAGTACTTC. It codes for CASSPVGQGYEQYF.